This T cell receptor beta chain was captured by sequencing in a study of shared clonotypes between healthy human individuals. Findings of the study overall: Several donors shared 5% to 5.5% of their naive CD4 clonotypes. Generation probability values for non-shared clonotypes were lower than those for clonotypes shared by all four donors. Depth was large, yet rarefaction showed that sorted-subset sequencing was incomplete.

Per germline, CDR1 MGHDK and CDR2 SYGVNS. The V gene end was trimmed by 4 bases and the J gene end by 5 bases; junction bases not matched to a gene: 1. This CDR3 has 15 amino acids. Produced via immunoSEQ multiplex PCR; TCRdb's table is partial and in-frame only. The table lists around 700,000 clones, over 65% of them singletons, with about 1.7% in the top ten. Naive CD4+ cells were CD45RA-selected; the remaining cells were memory. Points on this clone: Its antigen remains unknown.

This clonotype was sampled from a woman in her twenties or thirties in good health. The source material was memory CD4+ T cells sorted from blood. Indicated subset: CD45RA-negative fraction. The chain recombines TRBV25-1 with TRBJ2-5, with TRBD2 identical over 16 bases. The CDR3 region has the DNA TGTGCCAGCAGTGGGGGACTAGCGGGAGGGGAGACCCAGTACTTC. Translating gives CASSGGLAGGETQYF.